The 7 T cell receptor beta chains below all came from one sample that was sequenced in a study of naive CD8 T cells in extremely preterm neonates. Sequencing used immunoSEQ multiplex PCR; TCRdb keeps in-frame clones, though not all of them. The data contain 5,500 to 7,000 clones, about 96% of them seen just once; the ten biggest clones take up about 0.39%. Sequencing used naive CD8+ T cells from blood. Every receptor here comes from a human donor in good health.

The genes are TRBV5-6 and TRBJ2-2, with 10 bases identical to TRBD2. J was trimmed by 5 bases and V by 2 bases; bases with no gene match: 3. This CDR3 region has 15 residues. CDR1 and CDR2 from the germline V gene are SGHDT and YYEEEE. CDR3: CASSFTSGETGELFF. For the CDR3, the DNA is TGTGCCAGCAGCTTTACTAGCGGGGAAACCGGGGAGCTGTTTTTT. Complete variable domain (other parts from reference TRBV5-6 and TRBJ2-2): DAGVTQSPTHLIKTRGQQVTLRCSPKSGHDTVSWYQQALGQGPQFIFQYYEEEERQRGNFPDRFSGHQFPNYSSELNVNALLLGDSALYLCASSFTSGETGELFFGEGSRLTVL.

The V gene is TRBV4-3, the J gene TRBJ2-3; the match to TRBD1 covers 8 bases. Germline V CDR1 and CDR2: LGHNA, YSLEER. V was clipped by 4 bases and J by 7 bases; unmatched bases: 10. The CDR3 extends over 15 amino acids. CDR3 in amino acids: CASSLLADRAHTQYF. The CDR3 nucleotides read TGCGCCAGCAGCCTCCTGGCGGACAGGGCTCATACGCAGTATTTT.

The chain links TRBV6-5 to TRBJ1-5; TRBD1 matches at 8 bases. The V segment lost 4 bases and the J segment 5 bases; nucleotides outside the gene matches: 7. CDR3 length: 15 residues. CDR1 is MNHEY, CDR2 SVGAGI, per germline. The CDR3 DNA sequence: TGTGCCAGCAGTTTCGCAGGGGGCTTCGATCAGCCCCAGCATTTT. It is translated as CASSFAGGFDQPQHF.

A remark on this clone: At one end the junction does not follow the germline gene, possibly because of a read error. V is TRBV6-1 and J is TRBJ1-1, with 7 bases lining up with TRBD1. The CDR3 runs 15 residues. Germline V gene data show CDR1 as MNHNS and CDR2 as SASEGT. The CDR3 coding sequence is TGTGCCACCAGTCGACAGGGAGCGATGAACACTGAAGCTTTCTTT. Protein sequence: CATSRQGAMNTEAFF.

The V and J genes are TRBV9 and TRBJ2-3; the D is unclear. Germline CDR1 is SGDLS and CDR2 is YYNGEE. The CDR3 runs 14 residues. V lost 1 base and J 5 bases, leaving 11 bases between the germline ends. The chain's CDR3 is CASSVSGTIDTQYF. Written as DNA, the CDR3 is TGTGCCAGCAGCGTAAGTGGAACTATAGATACGCAGTATTTT.

CDR3 region: CASSSVGQASYEQYF. The CDR3 coding sequence is TGTGCCAGCAGCTCCGTCGGACAGGCCTCCTACGAGCAGTACTTC. The chain is built from TRBV11-1 and TRBJ2-7; 7 bases are a match to TRBD1. The CDR3 runs to 15 residues. V shed 4 bases and J 0 bases; nucleotides not matched to a gene: 6. Per germline, CDR1 SGHAT and CDR2 FQDESV (reference sequence).

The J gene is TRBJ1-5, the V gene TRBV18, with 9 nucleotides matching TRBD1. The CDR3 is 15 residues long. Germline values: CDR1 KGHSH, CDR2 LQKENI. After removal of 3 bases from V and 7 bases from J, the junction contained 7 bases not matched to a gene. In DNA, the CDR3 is TGTGCCAGCTCACCCTCACAGGGGGCAGGGCAGCCCCAGCATTTT. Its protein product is CASSPSQGAGQPQHF.